The 7 T cell receptor beta chains below all came from one sample that was sequenced in a study of human T cells and chemical hapten exposure. TCRdb used MiXCR to reprocess the RACE reads, holding one entry per CDR3 protein. The sample lists 350,000 to 400,000 distinct CDR3 sequences, 5.1% occurring once. Time point noted: pre-sensitization, week 0. The treatment denotes: therapeutic diphenylcyclopropenone sensitization with weekly scalp DPC. This sample comprised whole blood, obtained in connection with sensitization to the hapten diphenylcyclopropenone (DPC). These receptors came from a woman between 45 and 65 years old with alopecia areata. Some clones in this sample may be carry-over from other donors' samples.

Ten or more counts support this clonotype. The chain employs TRBV2 and TRBJ2-5; perhaps TRBD1 as D (6 bases). This CDR3 has 12 amino acids. The germline CDR1 and CDR2 sequences are SNHLY and FYNNEI. V dropped 4 bases and J dropped 5 bases, with 8 bases sitting between them. The CDR3 protein is CASSGGGETQYF. CDR3 DNA sequence: TGTGCCAGCAGTGGAGGGGGTGAGACCCAGTACTTC.

V and J are TRBV2 and TRBJ2-1, with 9 positions matching TRBD1. Germline V gives CDR1 SNHLY, CDR2 FYNNEI. This CDR3 has 14 residues. With 3 bases clipped from V and 7 bases from J, the junction kept 4 bases outside the gene matches. CDR3 region: CASSEGQGPNEQFF. The CDR3 coding sequence is TGTGCCAGCAGTGAGGGACAGGGCCCGAATGAGCAGTTCTTC.

This clonotype was seen ten or more times. The CDR3 DNA reads as TGTGCCAGCAGTGATTTTAAGGGGGCTATGTCACCCCTCCACTTT. Its translation: CASSDFKGAMSPLHF. The gene calls are TRBV2 and TRBJ1-6; 7 bases agree with TRBD1. This CDR3 comprises 15 residues. Losses at the gene ends were 3 bases for V and 10 bases for J; bases not matched to a gene: 9. Germline loops: CDR1 SNHLY, CDR2 FYNNEI.

This clonotype was observed a few times. The chain carries TRBV7-2 and TRBJ2-3; the D gene is possibly TRBD2 (5 bases). Germline loops: CDR1 SGHTA, CDR2 FQGNSA. The CDR3 has 13 amino acids. V gave up 3 bases and J gave up 5 bases, with 9 bases separating them. The CDR3 is CASSFFRGDTQYF. The CDR3 DNA sequence: TGTGCCAGCAGCTTCTTTCGGGGAGATACGCAGTATTTT. Filled out from reference TRBV7-2 and TRBJ2-3, the complete variable domain reads GAGVSQSPSNKVTEKGKDVELRCDPISGHTALYWYRQSLGQGLEFLIYFQGNSAPDKSGLPSDRFSAERTGGSVSTLTIQRTQQEDSAVYLCASSFFRGDTQYFGPGTRLTVL.

The chain combines TRBV7-9 with TRBJ2-2; TRBD1 aligns across 8 bases. CDR3 size: 14 residues. Germline V gene lookup returns CDR1 SEHNR and CDR2 FQNEAQ (reference sequence). J lost 5 bases, V lost 4 bases, and 3 bases had no gene match. The DNA of the CDR3 is TGTGCCAGCAGCTATACAGGGGGAACCGGGGAGCTGTTTTTT. The encoded protein is CASSYTGGTGELFF.

This clonotype was recorded many times. This chain joins TRBV4-1 and TRBJ2-1, with D perhaps given as TRBD1 or TRBD2 (5 bases each). V was cut by 1 base and J by 5 bases, with 9 bases left in between. The V gene's germline CDR1 is MGHRA and CDR2 YSYEKL. The CDR3 loop spans 14 amino acids. The CDR3 here is CASSQVRGDNEQFF. CDR3 nucleotides: TGCGCCAGCAGCCAAGTTCGGGGCGACAATGAGCAGTTCTTC.

In this sample, this clonotype turned up many times. V usage is TRBV10-3 and J usage is TRBJ2-1; 7 positions agree with TRBD2. The germline V gene encodes CDR1 ENHRY and CDR2 SYGVKD. The CDR3 sequence is 15 residues long. Unmatched junction bases numbered 7, after V lost 0 bases and J lost 8 bases. The DNA of the CDR3 is TGTGCCATCAGTGAGTCGAAGCCGGGAGGACATGAGCAGTTCTTC. Encoded protein: CAISESKPGGHEQFF.